This T cell receptor beta chain is from a study of identical twins. Study findings and constraints: Cord blood beta clonotypes that were abundant carried fewer insertions, and memory repertoires showed no such trend. Low generation-probability sequences were in excess among twin-shared out-of-frame alpha sequences.

Points on this clonotype: What it binds is unknown.

TCRdb processed the 5' RACE reads anew with MiXCR; each CDR3 protein has one entry. The table lists more than 350,000 distinct CDR3 sequences, approximately 9.1% of them singletons. This TCR derives from a woman aged 45-65 years in good health. Sequenced: naive T cells sorted from blood.

The CDR3 reads CSARAPSGGPLNEQFF. DNA of the CDR3: TGCAGTGCTAGGGCACCTTCGGGGGGCCCCCTCAATGAGCAGTTCTTC. The chain couples TRBV20-1 to TRBJ2-1, with D maybe TRBD2 (7 bases). Germline V gene sequence: CDR1 DFQATT, CDR2 SNEGSKA (reference sequence). The CDR3 is 16 residues long. The V and J ends lost 3 bases and 6 bases respectively, with 21 bases between them.